Below are 23 T cell receptor beta chains sequenced from a single sample in a study of PD-L1 blockade in urothelial cancer. This sample's time point: peripheral blood 6 weeks after treatment start. The repertoire was sequenced with immunoSEQ multiplex PCR; TCRdb's copy has only in-frame clones and lacks some. Found here are 40,000 to 45,000 clones, roughly nine tenths of them singletons; the top ten hold about 7.3%. Sequencing used PBMCs, obtained around atezolizumab (anti-PD-L1) treatment. These receptors were taken from a man in his 70s with urothelial cancer.

The gene calls are TRBV4-1 and TRBJ2-3, with TRBD1 as a possible D gene (6 bases). The germline V gene has CDR1 MGHRA and CDR2 YSYEKL. V lost 1 base to trimming and J lost 5 bases, with 10 bases between them. The CDR3 totals 14 residues. CDR3 nucleotides: TGCGCCAGCAGCCAAGTCCAGGGGATAGATACGCAGTATTTT. It codes for CASSQVQGIDTQYF.

V is TRBV2 and J is TRBJ1-5; D ambiguous. V lost 4 bases to trimming and J lost 4 bases, with 8 bases between them. There are 13 residues in the CDR3. Germline-derived CDR1 and CDR2 are SNHLY and FYNNEI. CDR3 DNA sequence: TGTGCCAGCAGTGGGCGGGGAAATCAGCCCCAGCATTTT. Protein: CASSGRGNQPQHF.

The chain recombines TRBV11-3 with TRBJ2-1; TRBD1 matches 9 bases. Germline V gene sequence: CDR1 SGHNT, CDR2 YENEEA. This CDR3 has 15 amino acids. V lost 1 base, J lost 5 bases, and 3 bases stayed unmatched. The CDR3 region is CASSLVGTGNNEQFF. The CDR3 nucleotides are TGTGCCAGCAGCTTAGTTGGGACAGGGAACAATGAGCAGTTCTTC.

The chain links TRBV6-1 to TRBJ1-2, with 7 positions matching TRBD1. CDR1 and CDR2 from the germline V gene are MNHNS and SASEGT. CDR3 length equals 15 residues. The V segment lost 4 bases and the J segment 2 bases; nucleotides outside the gene matches: 7. DNA of the CDR3: TGTGCCAGCAGTGCCCAGGGGGGAGGCAACTATGGCTACACCTTC. Its translation: CASSAQGGGNYGYTF.

The chain carries TRBV6-6 and TRBJ1-5, with no clear D. The CDR3 extends over 16 amino acids. The V gene lost 0 bases and the J gene lost 4 bases, with 13 bases spanning the gap. The germline CDR1 and CDR2 sequences are MNHNY and SVGAGI (reference sequence). CDR3 nucleotide sequence: TGTGCCAGCAGTTACTCAGGGAGAAGGAGGAATCAGCCCCAGCATTTT. Protein product: CASSYSGRRRNQPQHF.

This chain connects TRBV9 to TRBJ2-2; D ambiguous. The CDR3 runs 13 residues. V lost 2 bases and J 5 bases, leaving 7 bases between the germline ends. Germline-derived CDR1 and CDR2 are SGDLS and YYNGEE. Here the CDR3 reads CASSVAGTGELFF. In DNA form, the CDR3 reads TGTGCCAGCAGCGTTGCCGGGACCGGGGAGCTGTTTTTT.

This chain connects TRBV5-5 to TRBJ2-1; 7 nucleotides agree with TRBD2. Looked up from germline, CDR1 is SGHKS and CDR2 is YYEKEE (reference sequence). This CDR3 has 15 residues. The V gene end was trimmed by 3 bases and the J gene end by 7 bases; junction bases not matched to a gene: 10. The CDR3 nucleotides read TGTGCCAGCAGCTCGACCGGACTAGGGCCTAATGAGCAGTTCTTC. It translates to CASSSTGLGPNEQFF.

V gene TRBV5-6 combines with J gene TRBJ1-5, with TRBD1 matching over 8 bases. Germline CDR1 SGHDT, CDR2 YYEEEE. J gave up 0 bases and V 1 base, and 9 bases lay outside the gene matches. The CDR3 runs 18 residues. The CDR3 reads CASSLWTGFGYSNQPQHF. CDR3 DNA: TGTGCCAGCAGCTTGTGGACAGGGTTCGGCTATAGCAATCAGCCCCAGCATTTT.

The chain recombines TRBV6-5 with TRBJ2-5; the D gene is possibly TRBD2 (6 bases). Germline CDR1 is MNHEY and CDR2 is SVGAGI. Trimming pared 1 base from V and 5 bases from J, leaving 14 bases between. The CDR3 contains 15 residues. Here the CDR3 DNA reads TGTGCCAGCAGTTACTTGGCGGGGCCGGGGGAGACCCAGTACTTC. This encodes CASSYLAGPGETQYF.

This rearrangement joins TRBV2 to TRBJ1-1; tentatively, D is TRBD1 (5 bases). Trimming pared 0 bases from V and 1 base from J, leaving 9 bases between. The CDR3 has 15 residues. Per the germline V gene, CDR1 is SNHLY and CDR2 is FYNNEI. The chain's CDR3 is CASSEAGQTNTEAFF. CDR3 in DNA: TGTGCCAGCAGTGAAGCGGGGCAGACGAACACTGAAGCTTTCTTT.

The rearrangement joins TRBV9 to TRBJ2-7; 9 bases are shared with TRBD2. This CDR3 has 15 residues. Germline CDR1 SGDLS, CDR2 YYNGEE. Germline trimming cut 0 bases from V and 0 bases from J; bases unmatched to any gene: 1. Here the CDR3 reads CASSVDSGSSYEQYF. The CDR3, as DNA: TGTGCCAGCAGCGTAGATAGCGGGAGCTCCTACGAGCAGTACTTC.

This chain uses TRBV10-3 with TRBJ2-7; possibly TRBD1 for D (6 bases). The germline V gene has CDR1 ENHRY and CDR2 SYGVKD. The CDR3 is 15 residues long. V was pared by 7 bases and J by 2 bases, with 18 bases between. CDR3 nucleotides: TGTGCCATCAAAAACGGGCAACAGGGACCCTACGAGCAGTACTTC. Translation: CAIKNGQQGPYEQYF.

The V call is TRBV18, the J call TRBJ2-7, with a possible D match to TRBD2 (6 bases). Germline V gives CDR1 KGHSH, CDR2 LQKENI. The CDR3 covers 15 residues. V gave up 2 bases and J gave up 1 base, with 12 bases separating them. CDR3 nucleotide sequence: TGTGCCAGCTCACCAGGGGGACTGAAGTCCTACGAGCAGTACTTC. Its translation: CASSPGGLKSYEQYF.

The rearrangement joins TRBV5-1 to TRBJ2-7, with D possibly matching TRBD1 (6 bases). Germline CDR1 reads SGHRS; CDR2 reads YFSETQ. The CDR3 is 11 residues long. With 4 bases removed from V and 6 bases from J, the gap between germline ends came to 8 bases. CDR3 bases: TGCGCCAGCAGCCTGGACAGCGAGCAGTACTTC. Translation: CASSLDSEQYF.

The chain is built from TRBV7-9 and TRBJ2-7; 10 bases are shared with TRBD2. Trimming at V came to 1 base and at J to 5 bases, leaving 11 bases not matched to a gene. The CDR3 loop spans 17 amino acids. Germline CDR1 SEHNR, CDR2 FQNEAQ (reference sequence). The CDR3 DNA is TGTGCCAGCAGCTTAGTAGTGGCTAGCGGGAGTCTGAACGAGCAGTACTTC. Its translation: CASSLVVASGSLNEQYF.

The chain joins TRBV7-9 to TRBJ1-2; 7 bases agree with TRBD1. Losses at the gene ends were 5 bases for V and 4 bases for J; bases not matched to a gene: 10. Germline V CDR1 and CDR2: SEHNR, FQNEAQ (reference sequence). There are 15 residues in the CDR3. The CDR3 is CASSIHRGSPYGYTF. The CDR3 DNA reads as TGTGCCAGCAGCATCCACAGGGGCTCCCCCTATGGCTACACCTTC.

The rearrangement joins TRBV4-1 to TRBJ2-1, with 13 bases lining up with TRBD2. Germline trimming cut 4 bases from V and 7 bases from J; bases unmatched to any gene: 4. Germline lookup yields CDR1 MGHRA and CDR2 YSYEKL. This CDR3 comprises 15 residues. The chain's CDR3 is CASSPGLAGANEQFF. CDR3 coding DNA: TGCGCCAGCAGCCCCGGACTAGCGGGAGCTAATGAGCAGTTCTTC.

V is TRBV9 and J is TRBJ2-3; tentatively, D is TRBD1 (6 bases). V shed 6 bases and J shed 6 bases, with 17 bases lying between them. Germline values: CDR1 SGDLS, CDR2 YYNGEE. The CDR3 totals 14 residues. The CDR3 loop is CASTRTPQGDTQYF. The CDR3 DNA reads as TGTGCCAGCACCCGGACTCCCCAGGGGGATACGCAGTATTTT.

V gene TRBV6-6 combines with J gene TRBJ2-7, with TRBD2 matching 7 bases. V lost 2 bases and J lost 0; bases outside the gene matches: 4. The CDR3 runs 15 residues. The germline gives CDR1 MNHNY, CDR2 SVGAGI (reference sequence). The chain's CDR3 is CASSYRRGYSYEQYF. The CDR3 coding sequence is TGTGCCAGCAGTTACCGGCGGGGGTACTCCTACGAGCAGTACTTC.

The genes are TRBV5-1 and TRBJ2-3, with 9 nucleotides matching TRBD2. V trimming: 0 bases; J trimming: 3 bases; junction bases outside the gene matches: 8. Germline V lookup: CDR1 SGHRS, CDR2 YFSETQ. The CDR3 is 17 amino acids. The CDR3: CASSLGAGGRITDTQYF. The CDR3 DNA reads as TGCGCCAGCAGCTTGGGTGCGGGAGGGAGAATTACAGATACGCAGTATTTT.

This chain links TRBV27 with TRBJ2-7; TRBD1 matches 9 bases. The germline V gene has CDR1 MNHEY and CDR2 SMNVEV (reference sequence). V shed 6 bases and J 2 bases; nucleotides not matched to a gene: 2. The CDR3 extends over 13 amino acids. The CDR3 loop reads CASSRTGAYEQYF. CDR3 in DNA: TGTGCCAGCAGCCGGACAGGGGCCTACGAGCAGTACTTC.

The chain couples TRBV5-4 to TRBJ2-1; 12 bases agree with TRBD2. CDR3 length: 16 residues. The trim removed 5 bases at V and 0 bases at J, leaving 3 bases unmatched. Germline V gene sequence: CDR1 SGHNT, CDR2 YYREEE (reference sequence). This CDR3 is CASSSTSGGSYNEQFF. The CDR3 DNA follows: TGTGCCAGCAGTTCGACTAGCGGGGGCTCCTACAATGAGCAGTTCTTC. Filled out from reference TRBV5-4 and TRBJ2-1, the complete variable domain reads ETGVTQSPTHLIKTRGQQVTLRCSSQSGHNTVSWYQQALGQGPQFIFQYYREEENGRGNFPPRFSGLQFPNYSSELNVNALELDDSALYLCASSSTSGGSYNEQFFGPGTRLTVL.

This rearrangement joins TRBV19 to TRBJ2-2; 7 bases are a match to TRBD1. V was clipped by 5 bases and J by 0 bases; unmatched bases: 3. From germline, CDR1 is LNHDA and CDR2 SQIVND (reference sequence). The CDR3 runs to 15 residues. The CDR3 spells CASSYRGTNTGELFF. The CDR3 nucleotides are TGTGCCAGTAGTTACAGGGGCACGAACACCGGGGAGCTGTTTTTT.